These 21 T cell receptor beta chains originate from one sample sequenced in a study of neoadjuvant anti-PD-1 for oral cavity cancer. Time point: after neoadjuvant nivolumab, at surgical resection. The method was immunoSEQ multiplex PCR; TCRdb's version includes in-frame clones alone and lacks a portion of them. The sample shows over 11,000 clones, roughly 80% of them seen only once. The source was PBMCs, collected after nivolumab (anti-PD-1) treatment. The receptors were gathered from a person aged 40 to 85 with oral cavity squamous cell carcinoma.

In this sample, this clone turned up once. The chain carries TRBV5-1 and TRBJ1-1; D gene uncertain. V lost 3 bases, J lost 0 bases, and 9 bases lay in between. Germline V lookup: CDR1 SGHRS, CDR2 YFSETQ. The CDR3 runs 14 residues. The chain's CDR3 is CASSSRTVNTEAFF. The CDR3 bases are TGCGCCAGCAGCTCCAGAACGGTGAACACTGAAGCTTTCTTT.

A few counts support this clone. The V and J genes are TRBV7-9 and TRBJ1-3, with a possible D match to TRBD1 (5 bases). From germline, CDR1 is SEHNR and CDR2 FQNEAQ (reference sequence). Trimming pared 2 bases from V and 1 base from J, leaving 9 bases between. The CDR3 sequence is 15 residues long. CDR3: CASSLRQGSGNTIYF. DNA of the CDR3: TGTGCCAGCAGCTTACGCCAGGGTTCTGGAAACACCATATATTTT.

The chain combines TRBV7-9 with TRBJ1-1; D is possibly TRBD1 (5 bases). The V end lost 4 bases, the J end lost 10 bases, and 13 bases lay between the germline ends. Germline V gene data show CDR1 as SEHNR and CDR2 as FQNEAQ (reference sequence). The CDR3 runs 12 residues. CDR3 amino acids: CASSYEGLRAFF. The CDR3 DNA reads as TGTGCCAGCAGCTACGAGGGGTTGAGAGCTTTCTTT.

This CDR3 reads CALRGAENTEAFF. CDR3 sequence (DNA): TGTGCCCTACGAGGGGCGGAGAACACTGAAGCTTTCTTT. V gene TRBV6-6 combines with J gene TRBJ1-1; TRBD1 might be the D (5 bases). CDR3 length: 13 residues. Deletions cut 11 bases from V and 1 base from J, with 14 bases between. Germline-derived CDR1 and CDR2 are MNHNY and SVGAGI (reference sequence).

This chain links TRBV2 with TRBJ2-5, with 7 bases matching TRBD1. The better agreement between TRBJ2-7 and the DNA end casts doubt on the J call. Germline loops: CDR1 SNHLY, CDR2 FYNNEI. This CDR3 spans 14 amino acids. CDR3 nucleotides: TGTGCCAGGGCGAAGACAGGGAGCTCCTACGAGCAGTACTTC. Amino acids: CARAKTGSSYEQYF.

The genes are TRBV5-1 and TRBJ2-4, with TRBD2 identical over 7 bases. J gave up 6 bases and V 5 bases, and 8 bases lay outside the gene matches. Germline CDR1 and CDR2: SGHRS and YFSETQ. This CDR3 is built from 14 residues. CDR3: CASRTGGETNIQYF. CDR3 bases: TGCGCCAGCAGGACGGGGGGAGAAACAAACATTCAGTACTTC.

This clone was found once. The gene calls are TRBV30 and TRBJ1-5; D may be TRBD1 (5 bases). Trimming removed 2 bases from V and 2 bases from J, with 13 bases in between. The CDR3 runs 15 residues. Germline V gives CDR1 GTSNPN, CDR2 SVGIG (reference sequence). CDR3: CAWSPLGVGNQPQHF. CDR3 DNA: TGTGCCTGGAGTCCCCTGGGGGTGGGCAATCAGCCCCAGCATTTT.

This clone came up a few times. The chain uses TRBV4-2 and TRBJ1-1; TRBD1 matches 7 bases. Trimming cost V 0 bases and J 1 base; bases outside gene matches: 2. The CDR3 totals 15 residues. Germline CDR1 reads LGHNA; CDR2 reads YNFKEQ. In nucleotides, the CDR3 is TGTGCCAGCAGCCAAGAGGGACAGCCGAACACTGAAGCTTTCTTT. This encodes CASSQEGQPNTEAFF.

This rearrangement joins TRBV30 to TRBJ1-3; tentative D call: TRBD1 (6 bases). V lost 3 bases and J lost 4, with 13 bases in between. The CDR3 extends over 14 amino acids. Germline-derived CDR1 and CDR2 are GTSNPN and SVGIG (reference sequence). CDR3 sequence reads: CAWSHTGYGNTIYF. The CDR3 bases are TGTGCCTGGAGCCATACAGGGTACGGAAACACCATATATTTT.

This clone has a handful of counts. This chain joins TRBV6-5 and TRBJ1-5; a weak D match, TRBD1 (5 bases). The germline V gene encodes CDR1 MNHEY and CDR2 SVGAGI. The CDR3 sequence is 15 residues long. Trimming took 0 bases from V and 7 from J, leaving 13 bases between them. The CDR3 protein is CASSYSSNGAQPQHF. The CDR3 nucleotides read TGTGCCAGCAGTTACTCGAGTAATGGGGCGCAGCCCCAGCATTTT.

The gene calls are TRBV11-1 and TRBJ1-1; 9 bases line up with TRBD1. The V segment lost 4 bases and the J segment 5 bases; nucleotides outside the gene matches: 5. CDR1 is SGHAT, CDR2 FQDESV, per germline (reference sequence). There are 14 residues in the CDR3. The CDR3 loop reads CASSYRGLGTEAFF. CDR3 DNA: TGTGCCAGCAGCTACAGGGGGCTTGGGACTGAAGCTTTCTTT. The variable domain in full, completed from reference TRBV11-1 and TRBJ1-1, reads EAEVAQSPRYKITEKSQAVAFWCDPISGHATLYWYRQILGQGPELLVQFQDESVVDDSQLPKDRFSAERLKGVDSTLKIQPAELGDSAMYLCASSYRGLGTEAFFGQGTRLTVV.

The chain employs TRBV27 and TRBJ2-7, with 11 positions matching TRBD2. Germline V gene sequence: CDR1 MNHEY, CDR2 SMNVEV (reference sequence). With V trimmed by 4 bases and J by 3 bases, 5 bases remained unmatched. The CDR3 loop spans 15 amino acids. As DNA, the CDR3 is TGTGCCAGCAGTTCCCTGACTAGCGGGGTCTACGAGCAGTACTTC. Its translation: CASSSLTSGVYEQYF.

The chain joins TRBV5-1 to TRBJ1-2; D unresolved. The CDR3 runs to 13 residues. V lost 1 base, J lost 7 bases, and 11 bases lay in between. CDR1 is SGHRS, CDR2 YFSETQ, per germline. CDR3 protein: CASSLSPWAGYTF. Here the CDR3 DNA reads TGCGCCAGCAGCTTGAGCCCCTGGGCTGGCTACACCTTC.

V gene TRBV5-1 combines with J gene TRBJ2-3; D is undetermined. The V gene lost 0 bases and the J gene lost 3 bases, with 14 bases spanning the gap. The CDR3 length is 16 residues. In germline, CDR1 is SGHRS, CDR2 YFSETQ. CDR3: CASSLGGFALTDTQYF. CDR3 nucleotides: TGCGCCAGCAGCTTGGGGGGTTTTGCTCTAACAGATACGCAGTATTTT.

The sample holds a few counts of this clone. V gene TRBV7-9 combines with J gene TRBJ2-1; 10 nucleotides match TRBD2. Per germline, CDR1 SEHNR and CDR2 FQNEAQ (reference sequence). J gave up 4 bases and V 5 bases, and 11 bases lay outside the gene matches. The CDR3 extends over 17 amino acids. CDR3 bases: TGTGCCAGCAGCGCAATGGGTAGCGGGAGGTGGTACAATGAGCAGTTCTTC. This codes for CASSAMGSGRWYNEQFF.

The rearrangement uses TRBV7-6 and TRBJ2-5; 8 bases match TRBD1. CDR1 and CDR2 (germline): SGHVS, FNYEAQ. The trim removed 2 bases at V and 4 bases at J, leaving 6 bases unmatched. CDR3 size: 15 residues. The CDR3 DNA follows: TGTGCCAGCAGCTTACTGACAGGGGAGAGAGAGACCCAGTACTTC. This sequence encodes CASSLLTGERETQYF.

CDR3 coding DNA: TGTGCCAGCAGTGAACCGGCGCCTAGCGGGGGCATCCAAGAGACCCAGTACTTC. This gives the protein CASSEPAPSGGIQETQYF. The genes are TRBV2 and TRBJ2-5; TRBD2 matches at 10 bases. Germline trimming cut 2 bases from V and 1 base from J; bases unmatched to any gene: 10. The CDR3 consists of 18 residues. Germline V gene lookup returns CDR1 SNHLY and CDR2 FYNNEI. The full variable domain, in which reference TRBV2 and TRBJ2-5 provide the parts outside the CDR3, is EPEVTQTPSHQVTQMGQEVILRCVPISNHLYFYWYRQILGQKVEFLVSFYNNEISEKSEIFDDQFSVERPDGSNFTLKIRSTKLEDSAMYFCASSEPAPSGGIQETQYFGPGTRLLVL.

The V gene is TRBV10-2, the J gene TRBJ1-5; possibly TRBD1 for D (6 bases). The CDR3 has 16 amino acids. From germline, CDR1 is WSHSY and CDR2 SAAADI. The germline V and J ends were trimmed by 2 bases and 2 bases, with 13 bases remaining between them. The CDR3 is CASSEVGGQRNQPQHF. As DNA, the CDR3 is TGCGCCAGCAGTGAGGTGGGGGGCCAGCGCAATCAGCCCCAGCATTTT.

The genes are TRBV27 and TRBJ1-5, with 7 bases matching TRBD1. Germline V gene data show CDR1 as MNHEY and CDR2 as SMNVEV (reference sequence). The CDR3 is made up of 14 amino acids. V shed 4 bases and J 6 bases; nucleotides not matched to a gene: 6. CDR3 bases: TGTGCCAGCAGTTGGGGCAGGGGGGTTCAGCCCCAGCATTTT. As protein: CASSWGRGVQPQHF.

The chain is built from TRBV5-1 and TRBJ1-1; D gene ambiguous. Between the trimmed V and J ends, which lost 4 bases and 1 base, there was a span of 17 bases. The CDR3 length is 16 residues. Germline V gives CDR1 SGHRS, CDR2 YFSETQ. The CDR3 DNA follows: TGCGCCAGCAGCCCAGAAACTTGGGGTGCGAACACTGAAGCTTTCTTT. Protein sequence: CASSPETWGANTEAFF.

The chain carries TRBV5-4 and TRBJ2-2; TRBD2 matches at 11 bases. This CDR3 region has 17 residues. Trimming cost V 4 bases and J 0 bases; bases outside gene matches: 5. CDR1 and CDR2 from the germline V gene are SGHNT and YYREEE (reference sequence). As DNA, the CDR3 is TGTGCCAGCAGCCCCCTAGCGGGGGGATCGAACACCGGGGAGCTGTTTTTT. It yields the protein CASSPLAGGSNTGELFF.